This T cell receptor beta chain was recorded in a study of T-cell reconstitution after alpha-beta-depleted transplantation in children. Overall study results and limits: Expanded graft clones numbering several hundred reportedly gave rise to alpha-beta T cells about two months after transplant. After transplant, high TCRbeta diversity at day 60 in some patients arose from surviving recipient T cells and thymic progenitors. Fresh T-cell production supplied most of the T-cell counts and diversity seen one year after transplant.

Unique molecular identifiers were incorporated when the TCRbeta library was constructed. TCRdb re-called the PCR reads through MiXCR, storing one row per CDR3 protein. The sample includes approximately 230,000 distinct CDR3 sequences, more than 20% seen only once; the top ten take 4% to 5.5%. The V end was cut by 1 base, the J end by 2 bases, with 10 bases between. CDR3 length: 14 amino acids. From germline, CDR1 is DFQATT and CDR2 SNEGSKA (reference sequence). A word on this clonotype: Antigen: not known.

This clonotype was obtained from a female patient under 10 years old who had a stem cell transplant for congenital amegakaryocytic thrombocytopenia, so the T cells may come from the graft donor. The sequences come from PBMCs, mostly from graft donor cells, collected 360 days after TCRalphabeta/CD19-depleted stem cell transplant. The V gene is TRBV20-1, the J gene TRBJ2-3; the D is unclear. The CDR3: CSARGDRFTDTQYF. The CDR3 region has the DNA TGCAGTGCTAGAGGGGATAGATTCACAGATACGCAGTATTTT.